The rows below give T cell receptor beta chains drawn from one sample of a study of CD8 T cells in Susac syndrome. Each CDR3 protein gets one entry after TCRdb re-called the immunoSEQ multiplex PCR reads with MiXCR. The table lists approximately 46,000 distinct CDR3 sequences, 80% to 95% of them singletons, with less than 0.55% in the top ten. Sequencing was done on a sample of CD8+ T cells from PBMCs. All receptors come from a human donor in good health. The CDR3 runs from the conserved cysteine through the conserved F or W. A D gene is named only where the DNA matches it firmly.

15	-	TRBV7-2	TRBJ1-1	CASSRRGDGKTEAFF
13	-	TRBV7-6	TRBJ2-1	CASTGPTHNEQFF
15	TRBD1	TRBV30	TRBJ2-3	CAWSTGASRADTQYF
13	TRBD2	TRBV30	TRBJ2-2	CAWRLAGAGELFF
15	TRBD1	TRBV4-3	TRBJ1-2	CASSQEGTANYGYTF
14	-	TRBV27	TRBJ1-5	CASRLQGGNQPQHF
15	-	TRBV7-8	TRBJ1-2	CASSLGAGRAYGYTF
13	TRBD1	TRBV6-4	TRBJ1-1	CASPGGNPTEAFF
15	-	TRBV9	TRBJ1-2	CASSGGYLDRYGYTF
17	-	TRBV30	TRBJ2-2	CAWSVRLAAAVIGELFF
13	-	TRBV6-4	TRBJ2-1	CASSDSGVHEQFF
14	TRBD1	TRBV20-1	TRBJ1-1	CSASGAGGDTEAFF
14	-	TRBV7-9	TRBJ2-7	CASSRPTAAYEQYF
20	-	TRBV5-6	TRBJ2-1	CASSLGQHGGEWGSYNEQFF
14	-	TRBV5-6	TRBJ1-5	CASSSGHTNQPQHF
12	-	TRBV27	TRBJ2-7	CASRGTMYEQYF
11	-	TRBV12-3/TRBV12-4	TRBJ2-7	CASSSGWEQYF
15	TRBD2	TRBV11-2	TRBJ2-1	CASSSQRELNNEQFF
16	-	TRBV7-6	TRBJ2-1	CASSFRGGGSYNEQFF
18	-	TRBV7-2	TRBJ2-7	CASSPSVMRGREFREQYF
16	-	TRBV6-6	TRBJ2-3	CASISFGTSSTDTQYF
15	TRBD1	TRBV15	TRBJ2-5	CATSRDTGGAETQYF
14	-	TRBV6-6	TRBJ2-7	CASSDEGFPYEQYF
19	TRBD1	TRBV11-2	TRBJ1-1	CASSLTFTGLSDRDNRAFF
16	TRBD1	TRBV11-2	TRBJ2-1	CASSLHPGQGPDEQFF
14	-	TRBV6-1	TRBJ1-1	CASRTRGEAAEAFF
18	TRBD2	TRBV29-1	TRBJ2-3	CSVERPLGAGVGTDTQYF
16	TRBD2	TRBV11-2	TRBJ2-2	CASSPRTSGGTGELFF
14	-	TRBV6-5	TRBJ2-7	CASSPGAGTYEQYF
14	-	TRBV11-2	TRBJ2-7	CASSLGGGNYEQYF
16	-	TRBV11-2	TRBJ2-1	CASSLVISESYNEQFF
14	-	TRBV2	TRBJ2-3	CASITGPHTDTQYF
14	TRBD1	TRBV27	TRBJ1-1	CASSGTGGNTEAFF
13	-	TRBV13	TRBJ1-2	CASSLGGSYGYTF
16	-	TRBV15	TRBJ1-2	CATSSLDKYSNYGYTF
15	TRBD1	TRBV7-9	TRBJ1-1	CASTEPGGVNTEAFF
15	-	TRBV10-3	TRBJ2-1	CAISKDLEAYNEQFF
15	-	TRBV30	TRBJ2-7	CAWSAPARQSYEQYF
15	-	TRBV5-6	TRBJ2-3	CASSLSQMITDTQYF
16	TRBD2	TRBV4-3	TRBJ2-3	CASSPLAGGIADTQYF
14	TRBD1	TRBV5-1	TRBJ2-5	CASRTAGGQETQYF
13	-	TRBV20-1	TRBJ2-7	CSVRSTYMPEQYF
17	TRBD1	TRBV18	TRBJ2-1	CASSPGEGQGYHNEQFF
13	-	TRBV7-8	TRBJ2-4	CASRSLTKNIQYF
13	-	TRBV27	TRBJ1-5	CASSRADLQPQHF
13	TRBD2	TRBV20-1	TRBJ2-7	CSARGGTFYEQYF